This entry concerns a single TCR beta chain. The antigen is unknown. Nominally healthy donors were sampled, though unrecorded immune exposures were likely. Amplification used 60 Vbeta primers and 13 Jbeta primers. The assay was immunoSEQ multiplex PCR, and TCRdb's table has in-frame clones only and misses some. The sample yields 150,000 to 200,000 clones, around three quarters seen once. This record belongs to a study of cytomegalovirus exposure and HLA in healthy donors. Study-wide results and caveats: Reported findings show TCR beta sequences accurately forecast HLA-A and HLA-B alleles in most subjects. As a later analysis showed, a missense DCLRE1C variant was linked to trimming of TCR beta V- and J-genes.

The sequence was obtained from a woman aged 40 to 55 in good health and CMV-seronegative. Sequenced: PBMCs.

CDR3 residues: CATSEYRDIFVPSTDTQYF. The CDR3 nucleotides read TGTGCCACCAGCGAGTACCGGGACATCTTCGTCCCTAGCACAGATACGCAGTATTTT. This chain uses TRBV28 with TRBJ2-3; tentatively, D is TRBD1 (6 bases). CDR3 size: 19 residues. CDR1 MDHEN and CDR2 SYDVKM come from the germline V gene. Trimming took off 10 bases at V and 0 bases at J, with 29 bases between the two ends.